These 2 T cell receptor beta chains were sequenced from one sample in a study of T cell repertoires in cytomegalovirus infection. TCRdb recomputed calls from the reads with MiXCR, one row per CDR3 protein. The repertoire includes roughly 630,000 distinct CDR3 sequences, roughly 26% of them detected once, and less than 9.5% sits in the top ten. Sequenced: CD8+ T cells from PBMCs. These receptors were taken from a human donor in good health (CMV status not recorded). Some clones in this sample may be carry-over from other donors' samples.

This clonotype was picked up many times. The gene calls are TRBV20-1 and TRBJ1-1; D is perhaps TRBD1 (6 bases). Trimming left V 6 bases short and J 6 bases short, with 17 bases between. This CDR3 is 13 amino acids long. Germline loops: CDR1 DFQATT, CDR2 SNEGSKA (reference sequence). The CDR3 DNA follows: TGCAGTGCGCAGCCGTCAGGGGACGCTGAAGCTTTCTTT. Residues: CSAQPSGDAEAFF.

This clonotype was counted ten times or more. The chain carries TRBV7-8 and TRBJ1-1; D unresolved. Germline CDR1 is SGHVS and CDR2 is FQNEAQ. Trimming removed 1 base from V and 0 bases from J, with 9 bases in between. The CDR3 consists of 15 residues. CDR3 amino acids: CASSLDKALNTEAFF. The CDR3 region has the DNA TGTGCCAGCAGCTTAGATAAGGCCTTGAACACTGAAGCTTTCTTT.